This T cell receptor beta chain was sequenced for a study of blood T cell repertoires in COVID-19 (dated by TCRdb to between 2020 and 2021). Background on the whole study: Samples covering the acute and convalescent phases of COVID-19 were provided by collaborators in the United States, Italy and Spain. The prospective study material was composed of cDNA or gDNA derived from T cells, B-cell-depleted T cells, or PBMCs. Subjects who had been exposed to COVID-19, were actively infected with it, or had recovered from it provided the deeply sampled blood TCRbeta repertoires that made up the dataset. The repertoires were released in a freely available public database intended as a resource for research on the immune response to SARS-CoV-2. HLA class I and class II types, where available, came from metadata supplied by the sample provider rather than from assay-based typing. A de-identified subject ID, COVID-19 status, age in years and sex were almost always included in the sample metadata. Samples came from the ongoing ImmuneRACE study (first 160 participants) plus 1,254 subjects from 6 global collaborators.

Enrolling through a virtual design, the prospective study's participants ranged in age from roughly 18 to 89 years and lived across about two dozen United States geographic areas. In the prospective study, cohorts were assigned on the basis of participant-reported clinical history obtained from a screening survey and a study questionnaire. Exposed participants had been in contact, within 2 weeks of entering the study, with a person who had a PCR-confirmed or clinician-diagnosed case of COVID-19. In the prospective study, mobile phlebotomists collected whole blood, serum and a nasopharyngeal or oropharyngeal swab from each participant. Additional blood draws and questionnaires over an approximately 2-month period could optionally be provided by prospective study participants. Before DNA extraction, blood samples from the prospective study were shipped at room temperature or frozen. TCRbeta CDR3 regions were amplified from genomic DNA using the immunoSEQ Assay, a bias-controlled multiplex PCR. In the source study's methods: Nucleated cell counts per sample were estimated from amplification of reference gene primers within the assay. To quantify the absolute abundance of each unique TCRbeta CDR3 rearrangement, sequence reads were collapsed and filtered. Productive Simpson clonality was computed per sample as the square root of Simpson's diversity index over productive rearrangements. The source is immuneACCESS, and TCRdb retained only in-frame sequences with V and J called. Part of the clones is not carried over; for the studies checked, unresolved V genes explain less than half of this, and the remainder is unexplained. The D gene and trimming were derived from the DNA, and the V and J assignments and clone size from that table. Counted in this sample were 140,000 to 150,000 clones; 84% of them appeared once. The top ten hold 5% to 7% of the sample.

With respect to this clone: It lacks a known antigen. No quality values exist for individual bases; no much larger clone is one base distant.

Overall study outcomes, separate from this receptor: The quantity of clinical and demographic metadata differed by source and by participant and was supplied without curation.

Sample: PBMCs or T cells enriched from blood (not recorded which). The receptor's source is a woman aged 50 to 65 who had been exposed to COVID-19.

The DNA sequence is as follows: TGTGCCAGCAGCCAGGACCCGGGACTAGCGGGCACAGATACGCAGTATTTT. This encodes CASSQDPGLAGTDTQYF. Recombination joined TRBV4-2 with TRBJ2-3, with 11 bases aligning to TRBD2. Based on the germline V gene, the CDR1 and CDR2 sequences are LGHNA and YNFKEQ. Trimming accounts for 3 bases at V and 1 base at J, while the number of junction bases matched to no gene is 6. From its cysteine to its phenylalanine, the CDR3 spans 17 amino acids. Only CDR3 DNA is held: 51 bases, read in frame from base 1.